These T cell receptor beta chains were read from a single sample in a study of regulatory T cells in long-lasting Graves disease. Via MiXCR, TCRdb re-called the multiplex PCR reads, giving one row per CDR3 protein. The sample shows 350,000 to 500,000 distinct CDR3 sequences, around 13% of them seen only once. This same sample was also part of a study on T cells in Graves' hyperthyroidism and ophthalmopathy.

Sequencing was performed on peripheral blood mononuclear cells (PBMCs), taken at new diagnosis, from a patient treated with antithyroid drugs. The receptors derive from a woman between 45 and 65 years old with Graves disease. The CDR3 runs from the conserved cysteine through the conserved F or W. A D gene is named only where the DNA matches it firmly. Size tells how often a clone was seen (once, few, many) or the class of an expanded clone, and some rows leave it out.

V	J	size	D	DNA	CDR3
TRBV7-8	TRBJ1-2	.	.	TGTGCCAGCAGCTTAGGGTGGGGGTTAAACTATGGCTACACCTTC	CASSLGWGLNYGYTF
TRBV11-2	TRBJ2-7	few	TRBD2	TGTGCCAGCAGCTTAGATCAACTAGCGGGAGAGAAGATGTTC	CASSLDQLAGEKMF
TRBV5-1	TRBJ2-7	many	TRBD1	TGCGCCAGCAGCTTCCGGGACAGGGTGTACGAGCAGTACTTC	CASSFRDRVYEQYF
TRBV5-1	TRBJ1-6	.	TRBD1	TGCGCCAGCAGCCCGGCCTTAACAGGGGGCGGAGGATCACCCCTCCACTTT	CASSPALTGGGGSPLHF
TRBV10-3	TRBJ2-3	.	TRBD2	TGTGGCATCAGAAGGGCCATAGCGGGTAGCACAGATACGCAGTATTTT	CGIRRAIAGSTDTQYF
TRBV2	TRBJ1-1	many	.	TGTGCCAGCGTACGAGAGGGCCAATTGAACACTGAAGCTTTCTTT	CASVREGQLNTEAFF
TRBV7-9	TRBJ2-7	once	.	TGTGCCAGCAGCTTAGCGGGCAGGGGTGAGTCCTACGAGCAGTACTTC	CASSLAGRGESYEQYF
TRBV9	TRBJ1-1	few	.	TGTGCCAGCAGCGTAGTCGAGGGGTTGAACACTGAAGCTTTCTTT	CASSVVEGLNTEAFF
TRBV28	TRBJ2-4	.	TRBD1	TGTGCCAGCAGTTACAGGGGATTCGGGTCCAAAAACATTCAGTACTTC	CASSYRGFGSKNIQYF
TRBV28	TRBJ1-2	many	.	TGTGCCAGCAGTTCGAATTCATATGGCTACACCTTC	CASSSNSYGYTF
TRBV6-1	TRBJ1-2	.	.	TGTGCCAGCAGTCCCTCTCTCCTAGGCGATTCTAAGGGCTACACCTTC	CASSPSLLGDSKGYTF
TRBV30	TRBJ2-1	few	TRBD2	TGTGCCTGGAGGGCCTGGGAGGGCTCCTACAATGAGCAGTTCTTC	CAWRAWEGSYNEQFF
TRBV2	TRBJ1-3	.	.	TGTGCCAGCAGTCAAGGGGAAGACACCATATATTTT	CASSQGEDTIYF
TRBV20-1	TRBJ1-1	few	TRBD1	TGCAGTGCCACGTCAGGGGGCCGGGGCACTGAAGCTTTCTTT	CSATSGGRGTEAFF
TRBV7-3	TRBJ2-6	.	.	TGTGCCAGCAGCTTAGTGGGTGCCGGGGGAGCTGGGGCCAACGTCCTGACTTTC	CASSLVGAGGAGANVLTF
TRBV9	TRBJ1-1	many	.	TGTGCCAGCAGTGGGGGCGCGAACACTGAAGCTTTCTTT	CASSGGANTEAFF
TRBV7-3	TRBJ2-1	few	.	TGTGCCAGCTCCCAGGGAGCGGTGTCCTACAATGAGCAGTTCTTC	CASSQGAVSYNEQFF
TRBV29-1	TRBJ2-3	.	TRBD1	TGCAGCGGGGACAGGGCAGATACGCAGTATTTT	CSGDRADTQYF
TRBV6-2/TRBV6-3	TRBJ2-5	few	.	TGTGCCAGCAGTTACTCGAGACGGTCGGGGTCGGAGACCCAGTACTTC	CASSYSRRSGSETQYF
TRBV6-2/TRBV6-3	TRBJ2-7	.	TRBD2	TGTGCCAGCAGTTATGGCGGGAGGAGTTACGAGCAGTACTTC	CASSYGGRSYEQYF
TRBV28	TRBJ2-2	.	.	TGTGCCAGCAGTACCGGGGGCAGTAATAACGGGGAGCTGTTTTTT	CASSTGGSNNGELFF
TRBV3-1	TRBJ1-2	few	.	TGTGCCAGCAGCCAAGTAGTCGCCCTGGGGGCGGATGGCTACACCTTC	CASSQVVALGADGYTF
TRBV19	TRBJ1-2	.	.	TGTGCCAGTCGAAAGGACAGCAACTATGGCTACACCTTC	CASRKDSNYGYTF
TRBV6-1	TRBJ2-3	many	.	TGTGCCAGCCCCAGGGGTTGGGACACAGATACGCAGTATTTT	CASPRGWDTDTQYF
TRBV7-9	TRBJ1-2	.	.	TGTGCCAGCAGCTTAGAAGCAGTCCGTGGCTACACCTTC	CASSLEAVRGYTF
TRBV2	TRBJ1-4	.	TRBD1	TGTGCCAGCAGCAAGGGGGGACAGACTAATGAAAAACTGTTTTTT	CASSKGGQTNEKLFF
TRBV10-3	TRBJ2-2	few	.	TGTGCCGCCTCGGCCAGGGACACCGGGGAGCTGTTTTTT	CAASARDTGELFF
TRBV6-1	TRBJ2-2	.	.	TGTGCCAGCAGTCCGCGGAGAGGGACCGGGGAGCTGTCTTTT	CASSPRRGTGELSF
TRBV3-1	TRBJ1-6	few	.	TGTGCCAGCAGCCAGAACTCACCCCTCCACTTT	CASSQNSPLHF
TRBV29-1	TRBJ2-7	many	.	TGCAGCGCCTGGACAGACTACGAGCAGTACTTC	CSAWTDYEQYF
TRBV20-1	TRBJ2-3	.	TRBD2	TGCAGTGCTAGTAGGCGGGAGGCCCGCACAGATACGCAGTATTTT	CSASRREARTDTQYF
TRBV12-3/TRBV12-4	TRBJ2-3	.	TRBD2	TGTGCCAGCAGCCTAGGACTAGCGGGAGTCTCTTATACGCAGTATTTT	CASSLGLAGVSYTQYF
TRBV12-3/TRBV12-4	TRBJ2-7	.	TRBD1	TGCGCCAGCAGCCAAGGAAGGGGACAGGGTCCCTACGAGCAGTACTTC	CASSQGRGQGPYEQYF
TRBV20-1	TRBJ2-7	many	TRBD2	TGCAGTGCCAAAGTGGCGGGAGGGTCCTACGAGCAGTACTTC	CSAKVAGGSYEQYF
TRBV10-3	TRBJ2-1	many	TRBD2	TGTGCCATCAGAGCGGGATTCAATGAGCAGTTCTTC	CAIRAGFNEQFF
TRBV11-2	TRBJ2-5	many	TRBD1	TGTGCCAGCAGCTTTGGACAGGGGTCATCACCCCAAGAGACCCAGTACTTC	CASSFGQGSSPQETQYF
TRBV5-4	TRBJ1-1	.	.	TGTGCCAGCAGCTCATCCCAAGGGCTTTTGAACACTGAAGCTTTCTTT	CASSSSQGLLNTEAFF
TRBV18	TRBJ1-2	many	.	TGTGCCAGCTCACCCCGGGTAACAGACTTCTATGGCTACACCTTC	CASSPRVTDFYGYTF
TRBV3-1	TRBJ2-5	few	TRBD2	TGTGCCAGCAGCCAGGAGGAAGGTAGCGGGACACAAGAGACCCAGTACTTC	CASSQEEGSGTQETQYF
TRBV5-1	TRBJ1-3	.	.	TGCGCCACCAGGAGGGACGGTCAATCTGGAAACACCATATATTTT	CATRRDGQSGNTIYF
TRBV30	TRBJ1-4	many	.	TGTGCCTGGAGTACAGACCTGGGGGCTGAAAAACTGTTTTTT	CAWSTDLGAEKLFF
TRBV19	TRBJ1-1	.	.	TGTGCCAGTAGTTTCCTCCGGGACACCGAAGCTTTCTTT	CASSFLRDTEAFF
TRBV7-2	TRBJ2-3	.	TRBD2	TGTGCCAGCAGCCAGGGACTAACGGGAGATCGTCCGATTACAGATACGCAGGATTTT	CASSQGLTGDRPITDTQDF
TRBV9	TRBJ2-1	.	TRBD2	TGTGCCAGCAGCGTACGTGGGAGGGCCACTGAGCAGTTCTTC	CASSVRGRATEQFF
TRBV5-1	TRBJ2-7	few	TRBD1	TGCGCCAGCAGCTATATTGACGGACAGGAAACCTACGAGCAGTACTTC	CASSYIDGQETYEQYF
TRBV10-3	TRBJ2-7	many	TRBD2	TGTGCCAGCAGTAAGGGACTAGCGGAGAGCTCCTACGAGCAGTACTTC	CASSKGLAESSYEQYF
TRBV7-9	TRBJ1-1	.	.	TGTGCCATCAGCCGTACCCGCACTGAAGCTTTCTTT	CAISRTRTEAFF
TRBV5-4	TRBJ1-2	few	.	TGTGCCAGCAGCTTGTGGAGGGGCGGCTACACCTTC	CASSLWRGGYTF